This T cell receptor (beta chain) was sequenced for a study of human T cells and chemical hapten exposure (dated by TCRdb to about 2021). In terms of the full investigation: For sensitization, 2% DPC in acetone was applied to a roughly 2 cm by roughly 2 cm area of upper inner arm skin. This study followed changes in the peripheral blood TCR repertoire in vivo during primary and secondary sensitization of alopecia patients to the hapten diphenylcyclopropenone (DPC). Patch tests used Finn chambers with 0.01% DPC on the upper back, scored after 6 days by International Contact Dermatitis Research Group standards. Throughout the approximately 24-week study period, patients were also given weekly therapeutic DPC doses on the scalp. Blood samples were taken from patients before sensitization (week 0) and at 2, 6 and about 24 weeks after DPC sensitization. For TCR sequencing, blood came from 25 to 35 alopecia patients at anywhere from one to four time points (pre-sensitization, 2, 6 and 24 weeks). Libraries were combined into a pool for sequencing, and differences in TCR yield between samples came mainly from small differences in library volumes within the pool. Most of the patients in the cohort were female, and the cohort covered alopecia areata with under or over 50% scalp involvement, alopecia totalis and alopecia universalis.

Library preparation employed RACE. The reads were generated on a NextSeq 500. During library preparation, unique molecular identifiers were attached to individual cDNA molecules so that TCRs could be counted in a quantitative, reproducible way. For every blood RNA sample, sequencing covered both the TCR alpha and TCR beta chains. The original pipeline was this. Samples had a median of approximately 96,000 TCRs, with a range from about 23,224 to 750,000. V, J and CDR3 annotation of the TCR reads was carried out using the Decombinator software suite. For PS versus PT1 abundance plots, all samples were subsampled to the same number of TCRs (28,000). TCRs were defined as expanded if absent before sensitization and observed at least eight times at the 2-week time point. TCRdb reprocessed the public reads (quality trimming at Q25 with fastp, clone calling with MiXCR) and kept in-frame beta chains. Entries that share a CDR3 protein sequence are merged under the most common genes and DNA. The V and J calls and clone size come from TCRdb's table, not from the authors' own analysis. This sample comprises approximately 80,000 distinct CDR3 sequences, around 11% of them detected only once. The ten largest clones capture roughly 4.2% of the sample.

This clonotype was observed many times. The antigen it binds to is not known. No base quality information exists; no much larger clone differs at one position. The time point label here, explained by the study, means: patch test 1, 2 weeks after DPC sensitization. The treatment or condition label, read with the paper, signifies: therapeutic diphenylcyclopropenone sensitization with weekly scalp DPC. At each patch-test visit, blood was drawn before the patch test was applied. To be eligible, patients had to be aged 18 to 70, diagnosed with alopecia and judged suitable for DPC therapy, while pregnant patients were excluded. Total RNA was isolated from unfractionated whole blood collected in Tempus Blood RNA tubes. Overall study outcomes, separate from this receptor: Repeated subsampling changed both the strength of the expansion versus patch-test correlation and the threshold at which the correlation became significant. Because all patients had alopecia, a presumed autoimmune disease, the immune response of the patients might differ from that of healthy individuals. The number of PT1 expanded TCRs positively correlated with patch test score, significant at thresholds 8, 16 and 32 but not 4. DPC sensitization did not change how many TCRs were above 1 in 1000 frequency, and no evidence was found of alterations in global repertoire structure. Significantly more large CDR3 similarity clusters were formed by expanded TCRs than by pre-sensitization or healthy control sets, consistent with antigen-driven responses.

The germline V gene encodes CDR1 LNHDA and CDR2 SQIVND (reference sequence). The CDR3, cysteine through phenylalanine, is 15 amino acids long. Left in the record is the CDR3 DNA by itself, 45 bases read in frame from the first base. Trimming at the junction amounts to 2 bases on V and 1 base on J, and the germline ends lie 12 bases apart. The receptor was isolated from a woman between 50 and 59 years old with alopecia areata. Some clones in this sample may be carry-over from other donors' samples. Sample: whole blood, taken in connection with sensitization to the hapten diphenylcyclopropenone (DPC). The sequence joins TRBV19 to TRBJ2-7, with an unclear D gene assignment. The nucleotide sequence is TGTGCCAGTAGTATACGCCTTACTCCGTCCTACGAGCAGTACTTC. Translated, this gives CASSIRLTPSYEQYF.